This TCR beta chain is drawn from a study of cytomegalovirus exposure and HLA in healthy donors. At sampling all donors were nominally healthy, likely with unrecorded immune exposures. The CDR3 length is 15 residues. Per germline, CDR1 SEHNR and CDR2 FQNEAQ (reference sequence). This clone has more than one count but fewer than ten. Antigen specificity is unknown. The junction does not match germline at one end; this may be a read error. Overall study results and limits: Clonal expansion was found to be greater in HLA-associated TCR beta chains than in equally common others in a later analysis. A later analysis showed TCR association rates differing by HLA locus, peaking at DRB1 and lowest at HLA-C.

PCR used 60 Vbeta primers and 13 Jbeta primers. TCRdb's table, derived via immunoSEQ multiplex PCR, lists solely in-frame clones and lacks some. The data show approximately 260,000 clones, roughly 81% seen once. This chain joins TRBV7-9 and TRBJ2-5; 7 nucleotides agree with TRBD2. The clonotype originates from a woman between 40 and 50 years old in good health and CMV-seropositive. Sample: PBMCs. The CDR3 reads CSSSSRTSSRETQYF. In DNA, the CDR3 is TGTTCCAGCAGCTCTAGGACTAGTTCCCGGGAGACCCAGTACTTC. The full variable domain, in which reference TRBV7-9 and TRBJ2-5 provide the parts outside the CDR3, is DTGVSQNPRHKITKRGQNVTFRCDPISEHNRLYWYRQTLGQGPEFLTYFQNEAQLEKSRLLSDRFSAERPKGSFSTLEIQRTEQGDSAMYLCSSSSRTSSRETQYFGPGTRLLVL.